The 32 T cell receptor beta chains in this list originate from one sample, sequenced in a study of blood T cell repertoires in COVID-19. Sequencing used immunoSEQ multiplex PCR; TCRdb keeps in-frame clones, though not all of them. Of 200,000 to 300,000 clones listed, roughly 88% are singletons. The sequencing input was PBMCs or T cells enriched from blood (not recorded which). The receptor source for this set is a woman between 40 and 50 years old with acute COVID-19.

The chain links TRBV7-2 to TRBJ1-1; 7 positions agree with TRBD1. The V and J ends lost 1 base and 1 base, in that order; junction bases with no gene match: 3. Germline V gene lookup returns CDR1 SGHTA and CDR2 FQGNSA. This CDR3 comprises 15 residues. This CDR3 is CASSLEDRRNTEAFF. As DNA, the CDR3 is TGTGCCAGCAGCTTAGAGGACAGGCGGAACACTGAAGCTTTCTTT.

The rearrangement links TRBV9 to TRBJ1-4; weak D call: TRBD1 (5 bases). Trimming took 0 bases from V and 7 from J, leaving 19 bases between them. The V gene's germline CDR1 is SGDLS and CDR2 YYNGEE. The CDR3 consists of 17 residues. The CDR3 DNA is TGTGCCAGCAGCGTAGAGGCAGGGCTTCTGCAGGGTGAAAAACTGTTTTTT. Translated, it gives CASSVEAGLLQGEKLFF.

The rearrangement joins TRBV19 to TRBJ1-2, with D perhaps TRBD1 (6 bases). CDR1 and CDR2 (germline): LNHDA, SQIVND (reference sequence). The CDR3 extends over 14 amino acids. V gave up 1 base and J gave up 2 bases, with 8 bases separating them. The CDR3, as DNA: TGTGCCAGTAGTATAGTCACAGGGAACTATGGCTACACCTTC. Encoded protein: CASSIVTGNYGYTF.

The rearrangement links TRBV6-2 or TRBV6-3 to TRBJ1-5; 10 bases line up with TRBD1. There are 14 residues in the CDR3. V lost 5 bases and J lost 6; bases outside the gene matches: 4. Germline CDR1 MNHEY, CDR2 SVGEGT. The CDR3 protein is CASSPGQGSQPQHF. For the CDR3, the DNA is TGTGCCAGCAGTCCGGGACAGGGGTCTCAGCCCCAGCATTTT.

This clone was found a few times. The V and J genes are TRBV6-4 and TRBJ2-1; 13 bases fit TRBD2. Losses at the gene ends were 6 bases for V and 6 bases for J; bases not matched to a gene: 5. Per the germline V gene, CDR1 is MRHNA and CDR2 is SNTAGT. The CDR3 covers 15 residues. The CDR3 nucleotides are TGTGCCAGCAGCGGACTAGCGGGAGAGCGCAATGAGCAGTTCTTC. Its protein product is CASSGLAGERNEQFF.

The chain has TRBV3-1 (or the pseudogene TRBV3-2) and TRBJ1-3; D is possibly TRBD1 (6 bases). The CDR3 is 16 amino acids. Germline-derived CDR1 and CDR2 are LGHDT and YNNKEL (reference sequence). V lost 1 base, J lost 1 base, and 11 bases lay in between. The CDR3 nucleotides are TGTGCCAGCAGCCAAGGAGGGGGTCGGTCTGGAAACACCATATATTTT. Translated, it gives CASSQGGGRSGNTIYF.

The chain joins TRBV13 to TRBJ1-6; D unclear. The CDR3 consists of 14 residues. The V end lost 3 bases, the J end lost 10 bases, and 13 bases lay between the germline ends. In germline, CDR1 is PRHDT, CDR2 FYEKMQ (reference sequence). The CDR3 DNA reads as TGTGCCAGCAGCTTCCTCCCTCCTGGCTCACCCCTCCACTTT. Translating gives CASSFLPPGSPLHF.

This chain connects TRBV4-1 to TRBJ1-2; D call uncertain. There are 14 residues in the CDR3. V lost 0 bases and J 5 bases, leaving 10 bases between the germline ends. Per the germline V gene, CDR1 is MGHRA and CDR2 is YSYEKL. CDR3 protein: CASSQEEAEYGYTF. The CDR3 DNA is TGCGCCAGCAGCCAAGAGGAGGCGGAATATGGCTACACCTTC.

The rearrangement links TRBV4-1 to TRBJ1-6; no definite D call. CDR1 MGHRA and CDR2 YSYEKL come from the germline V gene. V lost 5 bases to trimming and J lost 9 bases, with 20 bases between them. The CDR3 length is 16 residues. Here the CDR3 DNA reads TGCGCCAGCAGCGTGCAGCAGACTAAGACATCTTCACCCCTCCACTTT. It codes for CASSVQQTKTSSPLHF.

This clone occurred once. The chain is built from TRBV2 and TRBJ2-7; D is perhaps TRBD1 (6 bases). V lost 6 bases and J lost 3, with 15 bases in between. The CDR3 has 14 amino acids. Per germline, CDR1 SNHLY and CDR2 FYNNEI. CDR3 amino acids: CASSDQGSIYEQYF. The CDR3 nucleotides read TGTGCCAGCAGCGATCAGGGGTCTATCTACGAGCAGTACTTC.

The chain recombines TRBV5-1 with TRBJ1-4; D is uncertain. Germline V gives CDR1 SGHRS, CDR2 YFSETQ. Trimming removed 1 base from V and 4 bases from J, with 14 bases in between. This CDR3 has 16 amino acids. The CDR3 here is CASSLKLIGDNEKLFF. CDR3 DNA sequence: TGCGCCAGCAGCTTGAAACTAATCGGCGATAATGAAAAACTGTTTTTT. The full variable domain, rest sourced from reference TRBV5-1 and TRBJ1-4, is KAGVTQTPRYLIKTRGQQVTLSCSPISGHRSVSWYQQTPGQGLQFLFEYFSETQRNKGNFPGRFSGRQFSNSRSEMNVSTLELGDSALYLCASSLKLIGDNEKLFFGSGTQLSVL.

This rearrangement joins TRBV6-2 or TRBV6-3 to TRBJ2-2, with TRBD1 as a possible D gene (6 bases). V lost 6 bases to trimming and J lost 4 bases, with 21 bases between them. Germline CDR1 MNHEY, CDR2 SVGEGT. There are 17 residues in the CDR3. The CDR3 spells CASSPLRGESATGELFF. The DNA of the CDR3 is TGTGCCAGCAGCCCCCTCAGGGGTGAATCAGCCACCGGGGAGCTGTTTTTT.

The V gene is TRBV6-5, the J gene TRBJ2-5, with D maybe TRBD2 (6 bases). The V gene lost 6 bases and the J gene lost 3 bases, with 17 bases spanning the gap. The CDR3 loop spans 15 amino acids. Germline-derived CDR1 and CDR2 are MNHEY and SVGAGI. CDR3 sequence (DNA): TGTGCCAGCAGCCCACGGGGGTGGGGAGAAGAGACCCAGTACTTC. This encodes CASSPRGWGEETQYF.

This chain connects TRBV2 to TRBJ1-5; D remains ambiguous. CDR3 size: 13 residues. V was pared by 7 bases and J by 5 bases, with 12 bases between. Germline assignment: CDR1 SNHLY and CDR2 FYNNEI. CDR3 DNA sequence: TGTGCCAGCATGGGAGGGCCCTATCAGCCCCAGCATTTT. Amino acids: CASMGGPYQPQHF.

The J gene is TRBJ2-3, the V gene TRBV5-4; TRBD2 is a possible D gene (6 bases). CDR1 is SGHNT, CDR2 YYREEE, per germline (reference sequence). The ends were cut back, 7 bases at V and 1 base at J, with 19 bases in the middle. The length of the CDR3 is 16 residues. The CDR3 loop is CASARGGPTRTDTQYF. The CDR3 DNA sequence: TGTGCCAGCGCCCGGGGAGGCCCAACTCGCACAGATACGCAGTATTTT. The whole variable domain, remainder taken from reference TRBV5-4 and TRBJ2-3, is ETGVTQSPTHLIKTRGQQVTLRCSSQSGHNTVSWYQQALGQGPQFIFQYYREEENGRGNFPPRFSGLQFPNYSSELNVNALELDDSALYLCASARGGPTRTDTQYFGPGTRLTVL.

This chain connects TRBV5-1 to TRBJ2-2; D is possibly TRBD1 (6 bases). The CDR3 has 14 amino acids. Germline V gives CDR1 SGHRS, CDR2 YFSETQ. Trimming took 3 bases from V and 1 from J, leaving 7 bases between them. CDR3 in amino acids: CASSWGQNTGELFF. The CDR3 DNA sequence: TGCGCCAGCAGCTGGGGACAGAACACCGGGGAGCTGTTTTTT.

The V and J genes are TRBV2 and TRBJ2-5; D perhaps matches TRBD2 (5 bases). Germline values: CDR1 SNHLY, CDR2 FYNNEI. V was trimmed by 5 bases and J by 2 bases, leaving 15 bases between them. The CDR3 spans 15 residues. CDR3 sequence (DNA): TGTGCCAGCAGTCCCTGGACTGTTATTCAAGAGACCCAGTACTTC. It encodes CASSPWTVIQETQYF.

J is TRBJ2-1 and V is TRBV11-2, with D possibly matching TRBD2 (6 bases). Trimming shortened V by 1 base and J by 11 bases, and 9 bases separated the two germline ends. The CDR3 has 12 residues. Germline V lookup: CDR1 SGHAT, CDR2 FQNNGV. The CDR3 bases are TGTGCCAGCAGCTTAGGTGCGGGGCAGCAGTTCTTC. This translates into CASSLGAGQQFF.

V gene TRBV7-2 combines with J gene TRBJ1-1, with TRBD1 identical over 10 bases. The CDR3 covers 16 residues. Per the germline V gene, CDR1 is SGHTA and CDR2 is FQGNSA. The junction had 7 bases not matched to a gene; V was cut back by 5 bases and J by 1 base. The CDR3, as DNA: TGTGCCAGCAGCCCAGGGCGGACAGGGGGGAACACTGAAGCTTTCTTT. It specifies CASSPGRTGGNTEAFF.

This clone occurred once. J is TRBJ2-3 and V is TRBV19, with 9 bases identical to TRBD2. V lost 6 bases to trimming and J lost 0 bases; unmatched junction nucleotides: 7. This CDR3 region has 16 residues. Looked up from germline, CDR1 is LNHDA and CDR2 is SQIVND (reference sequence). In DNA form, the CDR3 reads TGTGCCAGTAGGGTGACTAGCGGTTATAGCACAGATACGCAGTATTTT. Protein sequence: CASRVTSGYSTDTQYF.

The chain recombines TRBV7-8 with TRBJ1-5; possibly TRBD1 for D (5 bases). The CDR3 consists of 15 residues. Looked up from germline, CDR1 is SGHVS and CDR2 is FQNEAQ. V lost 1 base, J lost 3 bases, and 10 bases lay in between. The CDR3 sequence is CASSLGLTVNQPQHF. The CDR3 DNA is TGTGCCAGCAGCTTAGGACTGACAGTCAATCAGCCCCAGCATTTT.

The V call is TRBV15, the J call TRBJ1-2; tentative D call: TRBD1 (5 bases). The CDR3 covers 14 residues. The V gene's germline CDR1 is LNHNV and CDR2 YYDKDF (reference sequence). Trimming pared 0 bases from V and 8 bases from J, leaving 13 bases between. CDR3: CATSRDKGVTGYTF. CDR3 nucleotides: TGTGCCACCAGCAGAGATAAAGGGGTGACGGGCTACACCTTC.

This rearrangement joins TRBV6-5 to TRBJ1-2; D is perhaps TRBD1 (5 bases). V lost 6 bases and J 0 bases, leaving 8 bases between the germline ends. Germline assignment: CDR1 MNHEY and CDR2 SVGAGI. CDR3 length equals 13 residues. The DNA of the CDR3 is TGTGCCAGCAGGACAGCAGCTAACTATGGCTACACCTTC. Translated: CASRTAANYGYTF.

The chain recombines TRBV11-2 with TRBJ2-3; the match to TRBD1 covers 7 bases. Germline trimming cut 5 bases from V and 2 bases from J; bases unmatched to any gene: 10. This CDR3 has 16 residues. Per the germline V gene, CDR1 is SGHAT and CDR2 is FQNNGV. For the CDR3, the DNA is TGTGCCAGCAGCAAACAGGGGACCTTAGCCACAGATACGCAGTATTTT. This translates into CASSKQGTLATDTQYF.

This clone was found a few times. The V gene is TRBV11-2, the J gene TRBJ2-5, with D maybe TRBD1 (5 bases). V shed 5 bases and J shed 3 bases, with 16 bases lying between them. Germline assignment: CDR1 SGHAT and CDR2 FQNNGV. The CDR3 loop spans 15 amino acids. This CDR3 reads CASSPGGRAEETQYF. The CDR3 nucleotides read TGTGCCAGCAGCCCCGGCGGCAGGGCCGAAGAGACCCAGTACTTC.

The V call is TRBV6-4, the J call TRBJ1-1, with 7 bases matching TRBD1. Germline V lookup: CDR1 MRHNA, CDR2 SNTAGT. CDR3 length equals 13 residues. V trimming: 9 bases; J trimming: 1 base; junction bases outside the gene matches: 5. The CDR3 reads CARGNRGNTEAFF. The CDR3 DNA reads TGTGCCAGGGGGAACAGGGGGAACACTGAAGCTTTCTTT.

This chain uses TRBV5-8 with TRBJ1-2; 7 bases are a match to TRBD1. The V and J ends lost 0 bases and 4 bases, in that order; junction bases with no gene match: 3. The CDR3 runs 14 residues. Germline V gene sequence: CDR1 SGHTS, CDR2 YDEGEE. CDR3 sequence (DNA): TGTGCCAGCAGCTTGGTGGAGGGGGCCTATGGCTACACCTTC. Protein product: CASSLVEGAYGYTF.

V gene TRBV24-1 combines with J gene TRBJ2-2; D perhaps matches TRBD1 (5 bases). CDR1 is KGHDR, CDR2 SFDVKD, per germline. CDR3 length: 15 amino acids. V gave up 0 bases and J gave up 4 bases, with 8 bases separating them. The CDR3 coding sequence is TGTGCCACCAGTGATTTGACGACAGCCACCGGGGAGCTGTTTTTT. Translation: CATSDLTTATGELFF.

The chain's CDR3 is CASRFNRVDQPQHF. The CDR3 DNA follows: TGTGCCAGTAGGTTTAACAGGGTCGATCAGCCCCAGCATTTT. The chain has TRBV19 and TRBJ1-5; D possibly corresponds to TRBD1 (6 bases). The V gene's germline CDR1 is LNHDA and CDR2 SQIVND (reference sequence). The CDR3 is 14 residues long. Trimming stripped 6 bases from V and 5 bases from J, with 14 bases between.

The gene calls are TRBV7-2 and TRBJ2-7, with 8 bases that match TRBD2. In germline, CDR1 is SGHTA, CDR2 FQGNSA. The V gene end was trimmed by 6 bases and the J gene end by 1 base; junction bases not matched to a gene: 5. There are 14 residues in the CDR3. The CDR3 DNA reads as TGTGCCAGCAGGCAACTAGCGGCGTCCTACGAGCAGTACTTC. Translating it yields CASRQLAASYEQYF. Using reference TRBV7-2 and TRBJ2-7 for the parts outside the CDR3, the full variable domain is GAGVSQSPSNKVTEKGKDVELRCDPISGHTALYWYRQSLGQGLEFLIYFQGNSAPDKSGLPSDRFSAERTGGSVSTLTIQRTQQEDSAVYLCASRQLAASYEQYFGPGTRLTVT.

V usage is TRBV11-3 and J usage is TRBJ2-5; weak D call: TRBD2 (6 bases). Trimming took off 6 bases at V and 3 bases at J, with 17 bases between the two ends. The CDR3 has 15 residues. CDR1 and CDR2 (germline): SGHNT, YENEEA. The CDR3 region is CASSPPRGGEETQYF. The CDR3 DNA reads TGTGCCAGCAGTCCCCCCCGGGGCGGGGAAGAGACCCAGTACTTC.

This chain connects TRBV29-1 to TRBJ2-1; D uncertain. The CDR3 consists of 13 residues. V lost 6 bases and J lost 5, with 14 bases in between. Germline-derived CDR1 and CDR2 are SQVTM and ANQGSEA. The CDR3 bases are TGCAGCGTACCGATAGCCGACGACAATGAGCAGTTCTTC. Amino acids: CSVPIADDNEQFF.